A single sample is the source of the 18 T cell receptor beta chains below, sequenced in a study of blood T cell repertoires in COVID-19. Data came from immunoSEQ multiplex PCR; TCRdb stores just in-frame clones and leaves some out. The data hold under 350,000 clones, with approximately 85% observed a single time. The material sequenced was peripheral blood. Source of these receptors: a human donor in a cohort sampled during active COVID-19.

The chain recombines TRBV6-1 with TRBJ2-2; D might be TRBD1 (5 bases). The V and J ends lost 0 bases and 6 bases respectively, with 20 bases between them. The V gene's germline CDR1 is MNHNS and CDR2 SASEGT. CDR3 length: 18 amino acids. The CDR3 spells CASSEALLDSWRAGELFF. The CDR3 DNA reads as TGTGCCAGCAGTGAAGCGCTCTTAGACAGCTGGCGAGCCGGGGAGCTGTTTTTT.

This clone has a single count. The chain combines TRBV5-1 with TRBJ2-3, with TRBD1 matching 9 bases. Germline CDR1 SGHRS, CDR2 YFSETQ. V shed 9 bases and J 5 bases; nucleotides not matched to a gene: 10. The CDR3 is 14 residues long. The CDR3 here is CATRTGGQGDTQYF. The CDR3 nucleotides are TGCGCCACCAGGACGGGGGGACAGGGAGATACGCAGTATTTT.

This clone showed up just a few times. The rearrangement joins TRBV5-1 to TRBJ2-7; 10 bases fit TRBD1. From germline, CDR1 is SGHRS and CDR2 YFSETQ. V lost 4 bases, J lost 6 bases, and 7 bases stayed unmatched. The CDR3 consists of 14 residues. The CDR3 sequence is CASSPGDRGFEQYF. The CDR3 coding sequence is TGCGCCAGCAGCCCTGGGGACAGGGGTTTCGAGCAGTACTTC.

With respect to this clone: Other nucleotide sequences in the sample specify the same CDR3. The CDR3, as DNA: TGTGCCAGCAGTCGACAGGGCCCCTACGAGCAGTACTTC. This translates into CASSRQGPYEQYF. The chain couples TRBV3-1 (or the pseudogene TRBV3-2) to TRBJ2-7; 7 nucleotides align to TRBD1. Germline V gene lookup returns CDR1 LGHDT and CDR2 YNNKEL (reference sequence). The trim removed 6 bases at V and 2 bases at J, leaving 4 bases unmatched. The CDR3 length is 13 residues.

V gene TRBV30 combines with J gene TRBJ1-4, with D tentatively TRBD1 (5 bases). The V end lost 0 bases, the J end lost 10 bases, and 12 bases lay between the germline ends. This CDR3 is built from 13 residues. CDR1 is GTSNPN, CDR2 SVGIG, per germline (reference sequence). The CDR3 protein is CAWSVSGGGKLFF. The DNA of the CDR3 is TGTGCCTGGAGTGTCTCCGGGGGGGGAAAACTGTTTTTT.

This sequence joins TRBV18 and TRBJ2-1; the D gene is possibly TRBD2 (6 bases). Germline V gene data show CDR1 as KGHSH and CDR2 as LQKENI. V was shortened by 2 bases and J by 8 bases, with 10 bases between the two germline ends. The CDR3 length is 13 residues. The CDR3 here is CASSPGGVYEQFF. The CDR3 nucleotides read TGTGCCAGCTCACCAGGCGGGGTCTATGAGCAGTTCTTC. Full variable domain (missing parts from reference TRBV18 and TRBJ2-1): NAGVMQNPRHLVRRRGQEARLRCSPMKGHSHVYWYRQLPEEGLKFMVYLQKENIIDESGMPKERFSAEFPKEGPSILRIQQVVRGDSAAYFCASSPGGVYEQFFGPGTRLTVL.

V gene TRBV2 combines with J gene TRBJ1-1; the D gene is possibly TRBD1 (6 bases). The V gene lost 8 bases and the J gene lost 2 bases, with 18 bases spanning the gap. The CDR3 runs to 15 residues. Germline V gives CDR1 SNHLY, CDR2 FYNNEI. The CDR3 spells CASLNPWTVNTEAFF. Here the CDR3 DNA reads TGTGCCAGCTTAAACCCCTGGACAGTTAACACTGAAGCTTTCTTT.

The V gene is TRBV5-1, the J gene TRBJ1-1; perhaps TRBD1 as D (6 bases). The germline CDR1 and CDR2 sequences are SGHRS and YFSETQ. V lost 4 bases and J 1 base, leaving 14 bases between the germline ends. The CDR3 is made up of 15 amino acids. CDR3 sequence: CASSLPGGKNTEAFF. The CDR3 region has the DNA TGCGCCAGCAGCCTCCCGGGGGGCAAGAACACTGAAGCTTTCTTT.

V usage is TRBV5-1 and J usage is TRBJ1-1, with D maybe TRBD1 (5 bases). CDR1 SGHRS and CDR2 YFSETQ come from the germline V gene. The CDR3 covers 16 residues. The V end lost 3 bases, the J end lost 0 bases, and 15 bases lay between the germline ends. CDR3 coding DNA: TGCGCCAGCAGCTGGGGACTACCTGGGGTGAACACTGAAGCTTTCTTT. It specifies CASSWGLPGVNTEAFF.

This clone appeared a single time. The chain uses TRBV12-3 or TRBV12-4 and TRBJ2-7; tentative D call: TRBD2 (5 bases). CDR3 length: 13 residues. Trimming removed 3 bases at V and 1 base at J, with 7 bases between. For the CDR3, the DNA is TGTGCCAGCAGTTTGTGGAGGTCCTACGAGCAGTACTTC. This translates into CASSLWRSYEQYF.

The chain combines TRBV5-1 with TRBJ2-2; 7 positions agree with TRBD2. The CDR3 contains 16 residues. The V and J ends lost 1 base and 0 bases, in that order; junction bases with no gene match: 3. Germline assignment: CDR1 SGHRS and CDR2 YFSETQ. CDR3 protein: CASSLRSGANTGELFF. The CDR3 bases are TGCGCCAGCAGCTTGAGAAGCGGGGCGAACACCGGGGAGCTGTTTTTT.

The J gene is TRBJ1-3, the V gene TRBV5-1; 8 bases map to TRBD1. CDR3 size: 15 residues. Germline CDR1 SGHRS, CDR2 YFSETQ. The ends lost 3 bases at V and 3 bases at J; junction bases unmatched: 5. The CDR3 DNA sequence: TGCGCCAGCAGCTGGCAGGGGGCGCTTGGAAACACCATATATTTT. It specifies CASSWQGALGNTIYF.

CDR3 DNA: TGTGCTAGTGGTTTCCGACTAGCGGGGGGGTCTCACGAGCAGTACTTC. Translating gives CASGFRLAGGSHEQYF. The chain recombines TRBV12-5 with TRBJ2-7; 14 bases are a match to TRBD2. The CDR3 spans 16 residues. V was clipped by 3 bases and J by 5 bases; unmatched bases: 6. Per the germline V gene, CDR1 is LGHNT and CDR2 is FRNRAP.

Written as DNA, the CDR3 is TGCGCCAGCAGCTTGGGCCGGACAGCGAACACTGAAGCTTTCTTT. This sequence encodes CASSLGRTANTEAFF. V is TRBV5-1 and J is TRBJ1-1, with D possibly TRBD1 on 6 matching bases. The V end lost 0 bases, the J end lost 1 base, and 10 bases lay between the germline ends. Looked up from germline, CDR1 is SGHRS and CDR2 is YFSETQ. The CDR3 totals 15 residues. The whole variable domain, remainder taken from reference TRBV5-1 and TRBJ1-1, is KAGVTQTPRYLIKTRGQQVTLSCSPISGHRSVSWYQQTPGQGLQFLFEYFSETQRNKGNFPGRFSGRQFSNSRSEMNVSTLELGDSALYLCASSLGRTANTEAFFGQGTRLTVV.

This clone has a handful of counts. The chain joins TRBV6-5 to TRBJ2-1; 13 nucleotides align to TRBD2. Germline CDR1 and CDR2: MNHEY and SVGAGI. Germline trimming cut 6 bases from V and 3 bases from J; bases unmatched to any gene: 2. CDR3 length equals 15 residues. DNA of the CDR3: TGTGCCAGCAGGAGGACTAGCGGGGGCTACAATGAGCAGTTCTTC. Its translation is CASRRTSGGYNEQFF.

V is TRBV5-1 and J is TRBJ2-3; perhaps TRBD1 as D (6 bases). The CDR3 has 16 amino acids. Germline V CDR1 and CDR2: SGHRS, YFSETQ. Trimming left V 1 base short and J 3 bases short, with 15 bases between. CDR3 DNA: TGCGCCAGCAGCTTGTCGCTGAGCAGGGGTACAGATACGCAGTATTTT. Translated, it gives CASSLSLSRGTDTQYF.

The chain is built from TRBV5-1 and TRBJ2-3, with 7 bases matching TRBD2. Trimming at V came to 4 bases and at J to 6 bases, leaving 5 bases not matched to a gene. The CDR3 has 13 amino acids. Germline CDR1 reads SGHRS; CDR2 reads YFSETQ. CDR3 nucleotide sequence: TGCGCCAGCAGCGTTGCCGGGGGGGATACGCAGTATTTT. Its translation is CASSVAGGDTQYF. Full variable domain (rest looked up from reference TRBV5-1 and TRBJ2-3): KAGVTQTPRYLIKTRGQQVTLSCSPISGHRSVSWYQQTPGQGLQFLFEYFSETQRNKGNFPGRFSGRQFSNSRSEMNVSTLELGDSALYLCASSVAGGDTQYFGPGTRLTVL.

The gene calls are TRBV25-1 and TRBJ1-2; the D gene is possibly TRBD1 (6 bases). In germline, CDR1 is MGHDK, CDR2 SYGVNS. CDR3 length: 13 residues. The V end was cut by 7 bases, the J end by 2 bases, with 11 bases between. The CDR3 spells CASNQGPNYGYTF. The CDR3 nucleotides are TGTGCCAGCAACCAGGGGCCGAACTATGGCTACACCTTC.